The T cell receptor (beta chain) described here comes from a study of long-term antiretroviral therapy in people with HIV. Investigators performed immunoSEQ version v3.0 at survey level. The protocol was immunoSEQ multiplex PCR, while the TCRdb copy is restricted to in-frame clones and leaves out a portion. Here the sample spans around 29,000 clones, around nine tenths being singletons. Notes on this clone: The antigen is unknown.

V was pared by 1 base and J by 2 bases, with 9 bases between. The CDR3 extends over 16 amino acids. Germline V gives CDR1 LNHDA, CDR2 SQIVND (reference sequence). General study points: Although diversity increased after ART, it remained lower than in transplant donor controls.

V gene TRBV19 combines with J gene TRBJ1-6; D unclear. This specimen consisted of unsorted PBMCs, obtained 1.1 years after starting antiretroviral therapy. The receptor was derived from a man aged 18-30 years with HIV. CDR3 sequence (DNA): TGTGCCAGTAGTATAGCCTCGGGAACCTATAATTCACCCCTCCACTTT. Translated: CASSIASGTYNSPLHF.